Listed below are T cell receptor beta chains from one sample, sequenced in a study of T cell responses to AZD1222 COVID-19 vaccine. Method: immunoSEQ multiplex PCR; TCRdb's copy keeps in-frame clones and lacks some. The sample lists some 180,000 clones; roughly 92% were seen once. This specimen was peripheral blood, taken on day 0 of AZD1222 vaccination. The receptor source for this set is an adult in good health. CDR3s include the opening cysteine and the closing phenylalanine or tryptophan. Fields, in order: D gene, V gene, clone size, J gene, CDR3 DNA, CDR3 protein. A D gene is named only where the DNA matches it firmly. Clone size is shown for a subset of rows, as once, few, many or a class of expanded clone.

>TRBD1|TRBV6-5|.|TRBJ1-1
TGTGCCAGCCTCGGACAGGTAAACACTGAAGCTTTCTTT
CASLGQVNTEAFF
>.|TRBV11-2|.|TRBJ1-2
TGTGCCAGCAGCCCGGTTGTAATGGTAGGCTACACCTTC
CASSPVVMVGYTF
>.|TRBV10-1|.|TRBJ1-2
TGCGCCAGCAGTGAAACAGCGTCCTATGGCTACACCTTC
CASSETASYGYTF
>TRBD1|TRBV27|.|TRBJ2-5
TGTGCCAGCAGTTTCGAGAGGGGGCGTACCTCGAAGACCCAGTACTTC
CASSFERGRTSKTQYF
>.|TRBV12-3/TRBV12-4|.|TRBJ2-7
TGTGCCAGCAGAAACACCGGGACGCCAAAGCAGTACTTC
CASRNTGTPKQYF
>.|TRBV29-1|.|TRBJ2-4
TGCAGCGTTGCCGTGTTCAAGAGGGCCAAAAACATTCAGTACTTC
CSVAVFKRAKNIQYF
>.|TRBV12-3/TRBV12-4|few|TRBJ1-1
TGTGCCAGCAGTCCGGGGGGGACTGAAGCTTTCTTT
CASSPGGTEAFF
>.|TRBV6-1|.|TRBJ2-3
TGTGCCAGCAGTGAGGTCCGAGGAGCAGATACGCAGTATTTT
CASSEVRGADTQYF
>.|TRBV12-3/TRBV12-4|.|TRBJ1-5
TGTGCCAGCAGTTTCAGTCTTCAGCCCCAGCATTTT
CASSFSLQPQHF
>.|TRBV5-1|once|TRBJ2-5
TGCGCCAGCAGCTTGGGAGCCCAAGAGACCCAGTACTTC
CASSLGAQETQYF
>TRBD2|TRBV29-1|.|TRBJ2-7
TGCAGCGTTGGGGCGGGGACTAGCTACGAGCAGTACTTC
CSVGAGTSYEQYF
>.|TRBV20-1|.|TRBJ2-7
TGCAGTGCTAGTGAAGGACTATTCTACGAGCAGTACTTC
CSASEGLFYEQYF
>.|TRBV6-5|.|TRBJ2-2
TGTGCCAGCAGTTACCGATCCGACACCGGGGAGCTGTTTTTT
CASSYRSDTGELFF
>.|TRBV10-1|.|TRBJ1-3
TGCGCCAGCCAAACAGGCCCAGGGGACACCATATATTTT
CASQTGPGDTIYF
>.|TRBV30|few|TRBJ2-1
TGTGCCTGGAGCGGATTGGGCTTATTATCCAATGAGCAGTTCTTC
CAWSGLGLLSNEQFF
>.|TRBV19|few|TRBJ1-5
TGTGCCAGTAGTCCCCGGAGAGTCAATCAGCCCCAGCATTTT
CASSPRRVNQPQHF
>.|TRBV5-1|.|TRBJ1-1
TGCGCCAGCAGCTTTACGACAGTGAACACTGAAGCTTTCTTT
CASSFTTVNTEAFF
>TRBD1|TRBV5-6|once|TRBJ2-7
TGTGCCAGCAGCTTTTACTCGACAGGGGCGAGGTACGAGCAGTACTTC
CASSFYSTGARYEQYF
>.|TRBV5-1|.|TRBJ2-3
TGCGCCAGCAGCTTGCTCGGCCTTAGCACAGATACGCAGTATTTT
CASSLLGLSTDTQYF
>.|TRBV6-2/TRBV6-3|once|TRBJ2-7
TGTGCCAGCAGTTCCCTCCATCGTCTCGGGGCAGGGGTATCCTACGAGCAGTACTTC
CASSSLHRLGAGVSYEQYF
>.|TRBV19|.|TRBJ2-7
TGTGCCAGTAGTATAGCCCTCACCTACGAGCAGTACTTC
CASSIALTYEQYF
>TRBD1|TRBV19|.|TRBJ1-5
TGTGCCAGTAGGGAAGGACAGGGGAGGAATAGCAATCAGCCCCAGCATTTT
CASREGQGRNSNQPQHF
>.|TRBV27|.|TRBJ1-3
TGTGCCAGCAGTTCCGGAAACACCATATATTTT
CASSSGNTIYF
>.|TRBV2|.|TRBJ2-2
TGTGCCAGCAGTCCCTTGACCACCGGGGAGCTGTTTTTT
CASSPLTTGELFF
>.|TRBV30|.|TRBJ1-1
TGTGCCTGGAGCCGACAGCGAGCTGAAGCTTTCTTT
CAWSRQRAEAFF
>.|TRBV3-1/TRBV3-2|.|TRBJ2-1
TGTGCCAGCAGCCCCACGACTAGATGGGATGAGCAGTTCTTC
CASSPTTRWDEQFF
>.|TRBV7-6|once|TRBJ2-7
TGTGCCAGCAGCTTAGCAGACAGGTACGAGCAGTACTTC
CASSLADRYEQYF
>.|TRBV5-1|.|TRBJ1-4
TGCGCCAGCAGCTTGATGGGGGAAAAACTGTTTTTT
CASSLMGEKLFF
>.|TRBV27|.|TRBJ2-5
TGTGCCAGCAGTTCTCAACGGGGGGCCGTGGAGACCCAGTACTTC
CASSSQRGAVETQYF
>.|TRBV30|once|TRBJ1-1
TGTGCCTGGAAATGGGGAAGGGCGAACACTGAAGCTTTCTTT
CAWKWGRANTEAFF
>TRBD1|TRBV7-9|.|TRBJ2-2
TGTGCCAGCAGCTTTCCCCGACAGGGGATCGCCGGGGAGCTGTTTTTT
CASSFPRQGIAGELFF
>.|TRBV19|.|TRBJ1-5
TGTGCCAGTAGTACACAGGGTCGTATGCCCCAGCATTTT
CASSTQGRMPQHF
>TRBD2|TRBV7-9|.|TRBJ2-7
TGTGCCAGCAGCTTAGGATCTGGGACTAGCGGGAAGGAGCAGTACTTC
CASSLGSGTSGKEQYF
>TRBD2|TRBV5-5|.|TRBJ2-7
TGTGCCAGCAGCTTTGCGGGAGGGCCCTACGAGCAGTACTTC
CASSFAGGPYEQYF
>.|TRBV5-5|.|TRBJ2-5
TGTGCCAGCAGCTTGACTCAAGAGACCCAGTACTTC
CASSLTQETQYF
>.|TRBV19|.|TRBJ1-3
TGTGCCAGTCACCCCGGTACTGGAAACACCATATATTTT
CASHPGTGNTIYF
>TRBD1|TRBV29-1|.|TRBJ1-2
TGCAGCGTTGATCCGACAGGGGGTGGTTATGGCTACACCTTC
CSVDPTGGGYGYTF
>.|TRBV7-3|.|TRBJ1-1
TGTGCCAGCAGCCCTAAGGGAGGGGGGTTCACTGAAGCTTTCTTT
CASSPKGGGFTEAFF
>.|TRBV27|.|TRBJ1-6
TGTGCCAGCAGCCCTCTGGGACGCACGATTAATTCACCCCTCCACTTT
CASSPLGRTINSPLHF
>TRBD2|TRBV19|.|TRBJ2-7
TGTGCCAGTAGTGTAGCGGGTACGATCTACGAGCAGTACTTC
CASSVAGTIYEQYF
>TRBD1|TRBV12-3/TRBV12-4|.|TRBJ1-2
TGTGCCAGCAGCCCCGGACAGGTCTATGGCTACACCTTC
CASSPGQVYGYTF
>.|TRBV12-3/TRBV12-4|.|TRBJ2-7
TGTGCCAGCAGTTTAGCAGGGTTGCACGAGCAGTACTTC
CASSLAGLHEQYF
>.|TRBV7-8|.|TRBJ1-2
TGTGCCAGCAGCTTAGCGGGCAGGGTGGCCTATGGCTACACCTTC
CASSLAGRVAYGYTF
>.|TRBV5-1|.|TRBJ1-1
TGCGCCAGCAGCAACTTCGACGGGAACACTGAAGCTTTCTTT
CASSNFDGNTEAFF
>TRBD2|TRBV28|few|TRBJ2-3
TGTGCCAGCAGTCGCGTCTTAGCGGGAGGCCCCACAGATACGCAGTATTTT
CASSRVLAGGPTDTQYF
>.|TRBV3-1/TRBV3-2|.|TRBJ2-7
TGTGCCAGCAGCCAAGACCGAAAACTACGAAGGGAGCAGTACTTC
CASSQDRKLRREQYF
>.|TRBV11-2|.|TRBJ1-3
TGTGCCAGCAGCTCAGGGTTAGGAAACACCATATATTTT
CASSSGLGNTIYF
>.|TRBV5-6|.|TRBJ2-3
TGTGCCAGCAGCGAACTAAGCACAGATACGCAGTATTTT
CASSELSTDTQYF
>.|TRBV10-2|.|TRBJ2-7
TGCGCCAGCAGTGAGAGGGTGGGAAACTACGAGCAGTACTTC
CASSERVGNYEQYF
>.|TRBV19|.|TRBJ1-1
TGTGCCAGTTTCGCTCTCAGGGACGGGACTGAAGCTTTCTTT
CASFALRDGTEAFF
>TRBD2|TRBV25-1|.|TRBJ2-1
TGTGCCAGCAGTGGATGGACTAGCGGCTCCTACAATGAGCAGTTCTTC
CASSGWTSGSYNEQFF
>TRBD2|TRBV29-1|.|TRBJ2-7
TGCAGCGTTACTAGCGGGAGACACTACGAGCAGTACTTC
CSVTSGRHYEQYF
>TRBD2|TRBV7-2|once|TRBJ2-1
TGTGCCAGCAGCGAACTGACTAGCGGGGGGAATGAGCAGTTCTTC
CASSELTSGGNEQFF
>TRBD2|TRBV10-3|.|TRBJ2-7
TGTGCCATCAGTGAGTCCTTGGGGACTAGCGGCTCCACCTACGAGCAGTACTTC
CAISESLGTSGSTYEQYF
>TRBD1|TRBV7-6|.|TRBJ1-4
TGTGCCAGCAGCTACATTCCAGGGGTACAGGGGGCTTGGGAAAAACTGTTTTTT
CASSYIPGVQGAWEKLFF
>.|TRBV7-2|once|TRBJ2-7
TGTGCCAGCAGCTTAGATATATGGGCAGAGCAGTACTTC
CASSLDIWAEQYF
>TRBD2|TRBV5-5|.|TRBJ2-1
TGTGCCACCGGGGCTAGCGGCTACAATGAGCAGTTCTTC
CATGASGYNEQFF